Sequencing of this T cell receptor beta chain was carried out in a study of T cell changes during pregnancy in multiple sclerosis. The protocol was immunoSEQ multiplex PCR, while the TCRdb copy is restricted to in-frame clones and leaves out a portion. The repertoire holds roughly 80,000 clones, with just over 90% as singletons. This clone was observed once. V lost 4 bases and J lost 1, with 15 bases in between. The CDR3 contains 16 residues. Germline V gene data show CDR1 as SGDLS and CDR2 as YYNGEE. The chain has TRBV9 and TRBJ2-1; maybe TRBD1 (6 bases). This sequence originates from a female donor with multiple sclerosis, enrolled in a pregnancy study. The sample here was peripheral blood, taken before pregnancy. CDR3: CASSLKQGTSYNEQFF. The CDR3 DNA is TGTGCCAGCAGCCTCAAACAGGGTACGTCCTACAATGAGCAGTTCTTC.